Below are 24 T cell receptor beta chains sequenced from a single sample in a study of cytomegalovirus exposure and HLA in healthy donors. PCR used 60 Vbeta primers and 13 Jbeta primers. Produced via immunoSEQ multiplex PCR; TCRdb's table is partial and in-frame only. The data contain 150,000 to 250,000 clones, just over 75% of them singletons. The sequenced sample was PBMCs. These receptors all come from a young man in good health and CMV-seronegative.

This sequence joins TRBV28 and TRBJ1-1; D possibly corresponds to TRBD1 (6 bases). The CDR3 is made up of 12 amino acids. The V end lost 4 bases, the J end lost 11 bases, and 14 bases lay between the germline ends. The germline CDR1 and CDR2 sequences are MDHEN and SYDVKM. The CDR3 region has the DNA TGTGCCAGCAGTTGGCCTGGGGGCGAGGCTTTCTTT. Translating gives CASSWPGGEAFF.

This clone was counted a single time. The chain employs TRBV9 and TRBJ2-3; D perhaps matches TRBD1 (5 bases). V gave up 5 bases and J gave up 7 bases, with 14 bases separating them. The CDR3 runs 13 residues. CDR1 is SGDLS, CDR2 YYNGEE, per germline. CDR3 bases: TGTGCCAGCAGTCCTACAGGACACTATACGCAGTATTTT. It translates to CASSPTGHYTQYF.

This chain links TRBV30 with TRBJ1-1, with TRBD1 identical over 8 bases. Germline values: CDR1 GTSNPN, CDR2 SVGIG (reference sequence). With 6 bases clipped from V and 1 base from J, the junction kept 1 base outside the gene matches. CDR3 length: 12 amino acids. DNA for the CDR3: TGTGCCTGCGGACAGGGGAACACTGAAGCTTTCTTT. It encodes CACGQGNTEAFF. The full variable domain, with the rest looked up from reference TRBV30 and TRBJ1-1, is SQTIHQWPATLVQPVGSPLSLECTVEGTSNPNLYWYRQAAGRGLQLLFYSVGIGQISSEVPQNLSASRPQDRQFILSSKKLLLSDSGFYLCACGQGNTEAFFGQGTRLTVV.

The CDR3 reads CATQWDDRVNQPQHF. In nucleotides, the CDR3 is TGTGCCACCCAATGGGATGACAGAGTCAATCAGCCCCAGCATTTT. This chain links TRBV6-1 with TRBJ1-5; possibly TRBD1 for D (5 bases). The ends were cut back, 10 bases at V and 3 bases at J, with 19 bases in the middle. Germline assignment: CDR1 MNHNS and CDR2 SASEGT. This CDR3 region has 15 residues.

V gene TRBV18 combines with J gene TRBJ1-1; D remains ambiguous. The germline V gene has CDR1 KGHSH and CDR2 LQKENI. The CDR3 contains 12 residues. V lost 6 bases and J lost 3, with 8 bases in between. The CDR3 DNA follows: TGTGCCAGCTCTTTCGAGGACACTGAAGCTTTCTTT. The encoded protein is CASSFEDTEAFF.

This clone turned up a few times. The gene calls are TRBV4-1 and TRBJ1-6, with D uncertain. V was clipped by 0 bases and J by 0 bases, with 15 bases between them. Germline V gene lookup returns CDR1 MGHRA and CDR2 YSYEKL. The CDR3 extends over 19 amino acids. The CDR3 DNA follows: TGCGCCAGCAGCCAAGAAACATATTCGGAGAGCTCCTATAATTCACCCCTCCACTTT. Translating gives CASSQETYSESSYNSPLHF.

The CDR3 DNA reads TGTGCCAGCAGCGTGCCCACTTCGGGACAGGTAAACACTGAAGCTTTCTTT. Translated, it gives CASSVPTSGQVNTEAFF. The J gene is TRBJ1-1, the V gene TRBV9; 8 bases match TRBD1. V trimming: 2 bases; J trimming: 2 bases; junction bases outside the gene matches: 11. This CDR3 is 17 amino acids long. Germline assignment: CDR1 SGDLS and CDR2 YYNGEE.

This clone was observed a handful of times. J is TRBJ1-6 and V is TRBV6-4; TRBD1 is a possible D gene (5 bases). CDR3 length: 14 amino acids. V gave up 2 bases and J gave up 7 bases, with 9 bases separating them. Looked up from germline, CDR1 is MRHNA and CDR2 is SNTAGT. The CDR3 protein is CASSDQGENSPLHF. In DNA, the CDR3 is TGTGCCAGCAGTGACCAAGGGGAAAATTCACCCCTCCACTTT.

The chain uses TRBV2 and TRBJ2-7, with a tentative D call TRBD1 (6 bases). The germline V gene has CDR1 SNHLY and CDR2 FYNNEI. The CDR3 is 14 residues long. V shed 2 bases and J shed 6 bases, with 14 bases lying between them. The CDR3 is CASSEFGDRTEQYF. The CDR3 nucleotides are TGTGCCAGCAGTGAATTTGGTGACAGGACCGAGCAGTACTTC.

This clone was picked up one time. The V gene is TRBV5-1, the J gene TRBJ2-7, with TRBD2 matching over 9 bases. Germline CDR1 SGHRS, CDR2 YFSETQ. V shed 1 base and J 2 bases; nucleotides not matched to a gene: 7. The CDR3 covers 16 residues. As DNA, the CDR3 is TGCGCCAGCAGCTTGATTCCGCGGGAGGGCCCCTACGAGCAGTACTTC. Translation gives CASSLIPREGPYEQYF.

CDR3 coding DNA: TGTGCCAGCTCACCTGGACAGGGTGAAAAACTGTTTTTT. It translates to CASSPGQGEKLFF. J is TRBJ1-4 and V is TRBV18, with 8 bases lining up with TRBD1. V trimming: 3 bases; J trimming: 7 bases; junction bases outside the gene matches: 1. CDR3 length: 13 residues. Germline V gives CDR1 KGHSH, CDR2 LQKENI.

The gene calls are TRBV5-1 and TRBJ2-1, with 10 bases aligning to TRBD2. V was pared by 4 bases and J by 0 bases, with 7 bases of the junction left unmatched. Germline V lookup: CDR1 SGHRS, CDR2 YFSETQ. The CDR3 totals 17 residues. In DNA form, the CDR3 reads TGCGCCAGCAGCCTCTACTCTAGCGGGAGCTCCTACAATGAGCAGTTCTTC. The encoded protein is CASSLYSSGSSYNEQFF.

A few counts support this clone. The genes are TRBV10-1 and TRBJ2-3; 7 bases fit TRBD2. The V gene end was trimmed by 3 bases and the J gene end by 0 bases; junction bases not matched to a gene: 12. The CDR3 consists of 18 residues. Looked up from germline, CDR1 is WNHNN and CDR2 is SYGVQD (reference sequence). CDR3 coding DNA: TGCGCCAGCAGTGACCGCGATCCGACTAGCCCAAGCACAGATACGCAGTATTTT. This codes for CASSDRDPTSPSTDTQYF.

This clone was picked up one time. The chain combines TRBV12-5 with TRBJ2-3, with D tentatively TRBD1 (8 bases). This CDR3 comprises 16 residues. Germline V gives CDR1 LGHNT, CDR2 FRNRAP. Trimming took 7 bases from V and 1 from J, leaving 18 bases between them. The CDR3 region has the DNA TGTGCTAGTGAAAGGGGAGGGACAGGACGCACAGATACGCAGTATTTT. This sequence encodes CASERGGTGRTDTQYF.

J is TRBJ2-7 and V is TRBV7-6; 8 bases agree with TRBD1. CDR3 size: 13 residues. CDR1 and CDR2 from the germline V gene are SGHVS and FNYEAQ. The ends lost 5 bases at V and 6 bases at J; junction bases unmatched: 6. The CDR3 reads CASSIGQGFEQYF. CDR3 coding DNA: TGTGCCAGCAGCATAGGACAGGGATTCGAGCAGTACTTC. Full variable domain (rest looked up from reference TRBV7-6 and TRBJ2-7): GAGVSQSPRYKVTKRGQDVALRCDPISGHVSLYWYRQALGQGPEFLTYFNYEAQQDKSGLPNDRFSAERPEGSISTLTIQRTEQRDSAMYRCASSIGQGFEQYFGPGTRLTVT.

The V gene is TRBV29-1, the J gene TRBJ1-1; tentatively, D is TRBD1 (5 bases). Trimming pared 7 bases from V and 5 bases from J, leaving 17 bases between. Germline V gives CDR1 SQVTM, CDR2 ANQGSEA. The CDR3 extends over 13 amino acids. CDR3 protein: CSAPRAGMTEAFF. The CDR3, as DNA: TGCAGCGCCCCTCGGGCAGGGATGACTGAAGCTTTCTTT.

This chain uses TRBV18 with TRBJ2-2, with D tentatively TRBD2 (5 bases). The CDR3 consists of 18 residues. The germline gives CDR1 KGHSH, CDR2 LQKENI. V was clipped by 1 base and J by 8 bases, with 23 bases between them. The CDR3 sequence: CASSPQISSSSTRGELFF. CDR3 DNA: TGTGCCAGCTCACCACAGATCTCTAGCTCCTCAACTCGGGGGGAGCTGTTTTTT. The complete variable domain, with remaining parts taken from reference TRBV18 and TRBJ2-2, reads NAGVMQNPRHLVRRRGQEARLRCSPMKGHSHVYWYRQLPEEGLKFMVYLQKENIIDESGMPKERFSAEFPKEGPSILRIQQVVRGDSAAYFCASSPQISSSSTRGELFFGEGSRLTVL.

The chain joins TRBV6-6 to TRBJ2-7, with D possibly TRBD1 on 6 matching bases. Trimming shortened V by 4 bases and J by 0 bases, and 10 bases separated the two germline ends. The CDR3 length is 14 residues. The germline CDR1 and CDR2 sequences are MNHNY and SVGAGI (reference sequence). The CDR3 protein is CASSSRGSSYEQYF. CDR3 coding DNA: TGTGCCAGCAGTTCCAGGGGAAGCTCCTACGAGCAGTACTTC.

The chain has TRBV7-2 and TRBJ1-1; D is ambiguous. Trimming took off 5 bases at V and 3 bases at J, with 16 bases between the two ends. Germline CDR1 reads SGHTA; CDR2 reads FQGNSA. This CDR3 is built from 15 residues. The CDR3 coding sequence is TGTGCCAGCAGCCAACTAGAGAACATGGACACTGAAGCTTTCTTT. Translating gives CASSQLENMDTEAFF. The full variable domain, with the rest looked up from reference TRBV7-2 and TRBJ1-1, is GAGVSQSPSNKVTEKGKDVELRCDPISGHTALYWYRQSLGQGLEFLIYFQGNSAPDKSGLPSDRFSAERTGGSVSTLTIQRTQQEDSAVYLCASSQLENMDTEAFFGQGTRLTVV.

This rearrangement joins TRBV5-4 to TRBJ1-1; 10 nucleotides match TRBD1. There are 15 residues in the CDR3. The trim removed 4 bases at V and 1 base at J, leaving 4 bases unmatched. Per germline, CDR1 SGHNT and CDR2 YYREEE (reference sequence). CDR3 nucleotide sequence: TGTGCCAGCAGCACCCGACAGGGGGCGAACACTGAAGCTTTCTTT. Translated, it gives CASSTRQGANTEAFF. Filled out from reference TRBV5-4 and TRBJ1-1, the complete variable domain reads ETGVTQSPTHLIKTRGQQVTLRCSSQSGHNTVSWYQQALGQGPQFIFQYYREEENGRGNFPPRFSGLQFPNYSSELNVNALELDDSALYLCASSTRQGANTEAFFGQGTRLTVV.

The genes are TRBV28 and TRBJ2-1, with D tentatively TRBD2 (6 bases). The germline gives CDR1 MDHEN, CDR2 SYDVKM. CDR3 length: 14 amino acids. The germline V and J ends were trimmed by 7 bases and 2 bases, with 12 bases remaining between them. This chain's CDR3 is CASKGGTAYNEQFF. The CDR3 DNA sequence: TGTGCCAGCAAGGGCGGGACCGCCTACAATGAGCAGTTCTTC.

The gene calls are TRBV19 and TRBJ2-1; 7 nucleotides match TRBD2. The CDR3 has 14 amino acids. Germline-derived CDR1 and CDR2 are LNHDA and SQIVND (reference sequence). V was pared by 5 bases and J by 5 bases, with 6 bases of the junction left unmatched. This chain's CDR3 is CASSLTSAHNEQFF. DNA for the CDR3: TGTGCCAGTAGTCTAACTAGCGCCCACAATGAGCAGTTCTTC. The whole variable domain, filled in from reference TRBV19 and TRBJ2-1, reads DGGITQSPKYLFRKEGQNVTLSCEQNLNHDAMYWYRQDPGQGLRLIYYSQIVNDFQKGDIAEGYSVSREKKESFPLTVTSAQKNPTAFYLCASSLTSAHNEQFFGPGTRLTVL.

V usage is TRBV7-9 and J usage is TRBJ2-7, with 7 positions matching TRBD2. CDR1 is SEHNR and CDR2 is FQNEAQ in the germline V gene (reference sequence). This CDR3 has 16 residues. Germline trimming cut 5 bases from V and 0 bases from J; bases unmatched to any gene: 10. The CDR3 reads CASSPLGTTSSYEQYF. Here the CDR3 DNA reads TGTGCCAGCAGCCCCCTGGGGACTACGAGCTCCTACGAGCAGTACTTC.

This clone was observed once. The chain recombines TRBV4-1 with TRBJ2-7; TRBD2 aligns across 11 bases. This CDR3 region has 16 residues. The V and J ends lost 4 bases and 3 bases, in that order; junction bases with no gene match: 8. Germline V gives CDR1 MGHRA, CDR2 YSYEKL. The CDR3 coding sequence is TGCGCCAGCAGCCCGGACACTAGCGGGAGTATCTACGAGCAGTACTTC. Translated: CASSPDTSGSIYEQYF.